This T cell receptor beta chain was sequenced during a study of blood T cell repertoires in COVID-19. About the study: Sample material is recorded as cDNA or gDNA derived from T cells, B-cell-depleted T cells, or PBMCs.

The CDR3 totals 15 residues. Germline CDR1 and CDR2: MNHEY and SVGEGT. The ends lost 5 bases at V and 1 base at J; junction bases unmatched: 6. As processed by the authors: Cell counts per sample came from amplifying reference gene primers. Clones were sequenced by immunoSEQ multiplex PCR, and TCRdb holds only the in-frame ones, with some missing. V and J calls and clone size follow that table, whereas D and trimming were derived from the DNA. Among under 450,000 clones listed, approximately 89% were seen once. Seattle participants joined during active infection and were tracked over time. V is TRBV6-2 or TRBV6-3 and J is TRBJ1-1; 8 bases match TRBD1. This clonotype was sampled from a woman aged 40 to 50 with COVID-19, enrolled during active disease. Specimen: peripheral blood. The CDR3 DNA reads TGTGCCAGCAGTCAGGACAGGGCCAAGAACACTGAAGCTTTCTTT. Its translation: CASSQDRAKNTEAFF.